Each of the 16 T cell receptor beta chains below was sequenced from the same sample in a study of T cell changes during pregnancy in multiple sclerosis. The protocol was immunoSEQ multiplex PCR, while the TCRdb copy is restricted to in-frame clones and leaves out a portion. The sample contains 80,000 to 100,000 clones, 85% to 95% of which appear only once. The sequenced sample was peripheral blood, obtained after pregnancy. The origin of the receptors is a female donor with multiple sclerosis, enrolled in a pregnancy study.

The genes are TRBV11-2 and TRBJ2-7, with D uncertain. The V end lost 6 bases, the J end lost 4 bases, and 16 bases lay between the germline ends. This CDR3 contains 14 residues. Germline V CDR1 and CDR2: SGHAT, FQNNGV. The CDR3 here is CASSLGLLLYEQYF. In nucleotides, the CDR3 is TGTGCCAGCAGTCTAGGCCTGCTGCTATACGAGCAGTACTTC.

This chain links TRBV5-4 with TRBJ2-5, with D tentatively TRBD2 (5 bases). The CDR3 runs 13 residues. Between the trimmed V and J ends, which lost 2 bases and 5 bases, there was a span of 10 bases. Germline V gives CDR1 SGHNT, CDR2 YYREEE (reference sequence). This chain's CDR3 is CASSLLEGETQYF. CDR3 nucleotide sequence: TGTGCCAGCAGCTTACTAGAAGGCGAGACCCAGTACTTC.

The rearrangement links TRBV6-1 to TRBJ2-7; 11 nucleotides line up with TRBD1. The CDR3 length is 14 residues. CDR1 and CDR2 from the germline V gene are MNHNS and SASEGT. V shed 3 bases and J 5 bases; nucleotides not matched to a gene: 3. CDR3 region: CASSEGQGGHEQYF. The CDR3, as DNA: TGTGCCAGCAGTGAGGGACAGGGGGGCCACGAGCAGTACTTC.

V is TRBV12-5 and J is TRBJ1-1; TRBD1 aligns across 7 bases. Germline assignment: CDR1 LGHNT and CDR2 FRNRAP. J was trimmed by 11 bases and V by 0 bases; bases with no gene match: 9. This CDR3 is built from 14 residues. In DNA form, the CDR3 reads TGTGCTAGTGGTTTGGTTCCACAGGACAGGTTCGCTTTCTTT. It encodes CASGLVPQDRFAFF.

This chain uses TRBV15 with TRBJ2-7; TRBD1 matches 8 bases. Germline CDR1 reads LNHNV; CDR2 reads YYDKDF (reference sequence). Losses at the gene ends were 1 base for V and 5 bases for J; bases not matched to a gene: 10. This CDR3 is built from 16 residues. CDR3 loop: CATSRGSTGERNEQYF. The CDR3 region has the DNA TGTGCCACCAGCAGAGGATCGACAGGGGAAAGGAACGAGCAGTACTTC.

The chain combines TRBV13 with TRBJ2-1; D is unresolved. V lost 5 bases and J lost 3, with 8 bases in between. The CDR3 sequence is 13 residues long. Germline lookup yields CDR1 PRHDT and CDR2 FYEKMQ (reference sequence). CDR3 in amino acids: CASSPRGYNEQFF. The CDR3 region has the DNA TGTGCCAGCAGCCCCCGCGGCTACAATGAGCAGTTCTTC.

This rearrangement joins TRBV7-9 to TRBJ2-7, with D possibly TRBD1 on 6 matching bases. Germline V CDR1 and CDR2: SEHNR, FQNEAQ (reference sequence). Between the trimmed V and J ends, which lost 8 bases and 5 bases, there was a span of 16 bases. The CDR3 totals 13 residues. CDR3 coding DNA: TGTGCCAGCTACTATCCAGGGGACCACGAGCAGTACTTC. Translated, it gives CASYYPGDHEQYF.

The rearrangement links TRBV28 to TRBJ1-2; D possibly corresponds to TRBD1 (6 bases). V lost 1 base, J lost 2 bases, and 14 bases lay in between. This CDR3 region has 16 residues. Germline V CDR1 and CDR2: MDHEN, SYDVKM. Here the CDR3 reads CASSLSGTTTNYGYTF. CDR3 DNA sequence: TGTGCCAGCAGTTTATCGGGGACAACGACAAACTATGGCTACACCTTC.

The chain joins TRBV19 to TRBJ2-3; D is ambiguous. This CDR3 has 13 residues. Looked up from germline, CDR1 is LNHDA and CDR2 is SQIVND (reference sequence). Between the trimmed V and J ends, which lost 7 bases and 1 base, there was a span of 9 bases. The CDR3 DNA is TGTGCCAGTAATTACTGCTGCACAGATACGCAGTATTTT. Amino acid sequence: CASNYCCTDTQYF.

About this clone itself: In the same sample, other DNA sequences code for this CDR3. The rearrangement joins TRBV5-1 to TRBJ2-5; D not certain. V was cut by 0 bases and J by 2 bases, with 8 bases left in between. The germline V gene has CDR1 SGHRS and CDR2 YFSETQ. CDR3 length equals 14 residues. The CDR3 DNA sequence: TGCGCCAGCAGCTTGGGGCAGTTACAAGAGACCCAGTACTTC. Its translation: CASSLGQLQETQYF.

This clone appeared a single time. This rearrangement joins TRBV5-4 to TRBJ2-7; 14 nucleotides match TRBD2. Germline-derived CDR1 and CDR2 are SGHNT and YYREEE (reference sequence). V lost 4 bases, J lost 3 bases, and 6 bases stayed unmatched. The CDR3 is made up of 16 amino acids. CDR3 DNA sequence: TGTGCCAGCAGCAGCGGACTAGCGGGAGGTATCTACGAGCAGTACTTC. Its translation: CASSSGLAGGIYEQYF.

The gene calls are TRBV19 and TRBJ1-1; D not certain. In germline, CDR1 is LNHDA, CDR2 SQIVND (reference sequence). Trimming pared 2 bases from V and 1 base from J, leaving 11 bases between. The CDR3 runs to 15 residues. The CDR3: CASSIRGISNTEAFF. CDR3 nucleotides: TGTGCCAGTAGTATAAGAGGGATATCGAACACTGAAGCTTTCTTT. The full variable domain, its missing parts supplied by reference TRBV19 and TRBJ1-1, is DGGITQSPKYLFRKEGQNVTLSCEQNLNHDAMYWYRQDPGQGLRLIYYSQIVNDFQKGDIAEGYSVSREKKESFPLTVTSAQKNPTAFYLCASSIRGISNTEAFFGQGTRLTVV.

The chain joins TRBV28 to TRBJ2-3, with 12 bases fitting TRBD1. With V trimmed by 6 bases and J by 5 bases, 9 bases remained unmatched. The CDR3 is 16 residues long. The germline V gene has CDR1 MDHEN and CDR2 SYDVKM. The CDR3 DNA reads TGTGCCAGCAGCCATAACCGGGACAGGGGGCGAGATACGCAGTATTTT. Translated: CASSHNRDRGRDTQYF.

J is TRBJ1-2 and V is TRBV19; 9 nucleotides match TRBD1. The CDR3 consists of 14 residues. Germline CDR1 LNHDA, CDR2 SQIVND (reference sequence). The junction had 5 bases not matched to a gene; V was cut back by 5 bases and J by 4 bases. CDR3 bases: TGTGCCAGTAGTGTGCCGGGACAGGGCTATGGCTACACCTTC. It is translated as CASSVPGQGYGYTF.

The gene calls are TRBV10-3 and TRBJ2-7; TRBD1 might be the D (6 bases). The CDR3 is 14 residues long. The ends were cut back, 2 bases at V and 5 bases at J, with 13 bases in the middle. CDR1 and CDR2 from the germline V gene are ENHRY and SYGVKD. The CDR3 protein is CAISEQGSKHEQYF. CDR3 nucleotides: TGTGCCATCAGTGAGCAGGGGAGTAAGCACGAGCAGTACTTC.

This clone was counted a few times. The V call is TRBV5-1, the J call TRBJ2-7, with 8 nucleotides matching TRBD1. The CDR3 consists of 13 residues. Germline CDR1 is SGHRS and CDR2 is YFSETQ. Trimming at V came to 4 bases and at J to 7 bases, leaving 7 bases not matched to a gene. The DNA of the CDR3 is TGCGCCAGCAGCCGGGACAGGAACGAGGAGCAGTACTTC. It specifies CASSRDRNEEQYF.